The 27 T cell receptor beta chains listed next were all sequenced from one sample in a study of T cell responses to AZD1222 COVID-19 vaccine. Only in-frame clones appear in the TCRdb table, and some are missing; sequencing was by immunoSEQ multiplex PCR. Altogether about 72,000 clones are present, around 89% being singletons, with the ten largest covering 28%. Source: peripheral blood, taken 28 days after the second AZD1222 dose. The receptors here all came from an adult who received the AZD1222 COVID-19 vaccine.

V is TRBV5-1 and J is TRBJ1-4; no definite D call. Looked up from germline, CDR1 is SGHRS and CDR2 is YFSETQ. V dropped 2 bases and J dropped 3 bases, with 8 bases sitting between them. The CDR3 has 14 amino acids. CDR3 coding DNA: TGCGCCAGCAGCTTACCCCCCCCTAATGAAAAACTGTTTTTT. Translated, it gives CASSLPPPNEKLFF. Supplemented by reference TRBV5-1 and TRBJ1-4, the full variable domain reads KAGVTQTPRYLIKTRGQQVTLSCSPISGHRSVSWYQQTPGQGLQFLFEYFSETQRNKGNFPGRFSGRQFSNSRSEMNVSTLELGDSALYLCASSLPPPNEKLFFGSGTQLSVL.

This chain connects TRBV7-8 to TRBJ1-2, with D perhaps TRBD1 (6 bases). The V gene's germline CDR1 is SGHVS and CDR2 FQNEAQ. The CDR3 runs to 15 residues. The ends were cut back, 2 bases at V and 8 bases at J, with 18 bases in the middle. CDR3 bases: TGTGCCAGCAGCTTAAAATCCGGACAGAGGAGCGGCTACACCTTC. As protein: CASSLKSGQRSGYTF.

The chain recombines TRBV19 with TRBJ2-4; the D call may be TRBD1 or TRBD2 (6 bases each). Trimming took off 5 bases at V and 3 bases at J, with 11 bases between the two ends. Germline CDR1 and CDR2: LNHDA and SQIVND (reference sequence). The CDR3 spans 14 residues. The CDR3 DNA reads as TGTGCCAGTAGTCCGGAGGGGGTCAAAAACATTCAGTACTTC. Protein sequence: CASSPEGVKNIQYF.

The V call is TRBV6-5, the J call TRBJ1-3; the D is unclear. Germline CDR1 is MNHEY and CDR2 is SVGAGI. The CDR3 totals 15 residues. V was pared by 4 bases and J by 4 bases, with 14 bases between. CDR3 protein: CASSSLPSRGNTIYF. CDR3 nucleotide sequence: TGTGCCAGCAGTTCCCTCCCCTCTAGGGGAAACACCATATATTTT.

The J gene is TRBJ1-2, the V gene TRBV24-1; the D gene is possibly TRBD1 (5 bases). V was clipped by 3 bases and J by 2 bases, with 12 bases between them. The CDR3 has 15 residues. CDR1 KGHDR and CDR2 SFDVKD come from the germline V gene. This chain's CDR3 is CATSDPRGGNYGYTF. The CDR3 DNA reads as TGTGCCACCAGTGATCCGCGTGGGGGAAACTATGGCTACACCTTC.

This chain joins TRBV10-3 and TRBJ2-7, with 9 positions matching TRBD2. The CDR3 is 15 amino acids. Per the germline V gene, CDR1 is ENHRY and CDR2 is SYGVKD. V shed 6 bases, J shed 2 bases, and the junction held 8 bases outside the gene matches. DNA of the CDR3: TGTGCCATCAGAAAAATAGCGGGAGATACCTACGAGCAGTACTTC. Amino acid sequence: CAIRKIAGDTYEQYF.

This clone has only one observation. V and J are TRBV9 and TRBJ2-7; D is uncertain. CDR3 length equals 14 residues. Trimming took 3 bases from V and 2 from J, leaving 12 bases between them. CDR1 SGDLS and CDR2 YYNGEE come from the germline V gene. CDR3 region: CASSESFNTYEQYF. CDR3 nucleotide sequence: TGTGCCAGCAGCGAGTCGTTCAACACCTACGAGCAGTACTTC.

Only one count was recorded for this clone. The chain is built from TRBV9 and TRBJ2-1; possibly TRBD2 for D (5 bases). From germline, CDR1 is SGDLS and CDR2 YYNGEE. With 4 bases removed from V and 3 bases from J, the gap between germline ends came to 20 bases. The CDR3 runs 17 residues. CDR3 nucleotides: TGTGCCAGCAGCCCCCAGCTAGCCCTGTCAAACTACAATGAGCAGTTCTTC. This codes for CASSPQLALSNYNEQFF.

This chain links TRBV6-1 with TRBJ1-1; D not certain. This CDR3 has 11 amino acids. The V gene lost 3 bases and the J gene lost 9 bases, with 8 bases spanning the gap. Per germline, CDR1 MNHNS and CDR2 SASEGT. The CDR3 sequence: CASSDDGKAFF. The CDR3 DNA is TGTGCCAGCAGTGACGACGGAAAAGCTTTCTTT.

V usage is TRBV7-6 and J usage is TRBJ2-5, with a tentative D call TRBD2 (6 bases). V gave up 5 bases and J gave up 6 bases, with 16 bases separating them. This CDR3 is built from 14 residues. Per the germline V gene, CDR1 is SGHVS and CDR2 is FNYEAQ. The CDR3 protein is CASSHPSGGQTQYF. DNA of the CDR3: TGTGCCAGCAGCCATCCCTCCGGGGGACAGACCCAGTACTTC.

The V and J genes are TRBV7-8 and TRBJ2-7, with D perhaps TRBD2 (6 bases). Trimming removed 5 bases from V and 5 bases from J, with 31 bases in between. The CDR3 sequence is 19 residues long. The germline gives CDR1 SGHVS, CDR2 FQNEAQ. CDR3 DNA sequence: TGTGCCAGCAGCCTTTTATCCTCACCCTCCGGGACTCGAGGGAACGAGCAGTACTTC. Translating it yields CASSLLSSPSGTRGNEQYF.

V and J are TRBV7-2 and TRBJ1-1; 8 bases fit TRBD1. This CDR3 has 15 residues. In germline, CDR1 is SGHTA, CDR2 FQGNSA. The ends lost 1 base at V and 4 bases at J; junction bases unmatched: 5. CDR3 in amino acids: CASSLGQGRGTEAFF. The CDR3 nucleotides read TGTGCCAGCAGCTTAGGACAGGGGAGGGGCACTGAAGCTTTCTTT. The variable domain in full, with the rest retrieved from reference TRBV7-2 and TRBJ1-1, is GAGVSQSPSNKVTEKGKDVELRCDPISGHTALYWYRQSLGQGLEFLIYFQGNSAPDKSGLPSDRFSAERTGGSVSTLTIQRTQQEDSAVYLCASSLGQGRGTEAFFGQGTRLTVV.

The genes are TRBV7-8 and TRBJ1-3; D ambiguous. The CDR3 runs 14 residues. Trimming pared 0 bases from V and 4 bases from J, leaving 7 bases between. The V gene's germline CDR1 is SGHVS and CDR2 FQNEAQ. The CDR3 sequence: CASSLASMGNTIYF. The CDR3 bases are TGTGCCAGCAGCTTAGCTTCGATGGGAAACACCATATATTTT.

This clone showed up just once. CDR3 loop: CASSLWVGETQYF. Here the CDR3 DNA reads TGTGCCAGCAGCTTGTGGGTCGGAGAGACCCAGTACTTC. The rearrangement uses TRBV5-6 and TRBJ2-5, with D unclear. This CDR3 region has 13 residues. Deletions cut 1 base from V and 4 bases from J, with 8 bases between. Germline V gene data show CDR1 as SGHDT and CDR2 as YYEEEE. Based on the CDR3 plus reference TRBV5-6 and TRBJ2-5, the full variable domain is DAGVTQSPTHLIKTRGQQVTLRCSPKSGHDTVSWYQQALGQGPQFIFQYYEEEERQRGNFPDRFSGHQFPNYSSELNVNALLLGDSALYLCASSLWVGETQYFGPGTRLLVL.

The chain recombines TRBV20-1 with TRBJ2-4; no firm D call. CDR1 is DFQATT and CDR2 is SNEGSKA in the germline V gene (reference sequence). V shed 3 bases and J shed 0 bases, with 12 bases lying between them. The CDR3 has 15 amino acids. CDR3 in DNA: TGCAGTGCTAGTCTTGGCGTGCTAGCCAAAAACATTCAGTACTTC. Protein product: CSASLGVLAKNIQYF.

This chain links TRBV4-3 with TRBJ2-3; a possible D gene is TRBD1 (6 bases). Per germline, CDR1 LGHNA and CDR2 YSLEER. Trimming left V 7 bases short and J 2 bases short, with 13 bases between. The CDR3 is made up of 14 amino acids. Here the CDR3 reads CASTNDRHTDTQYF. DNA of the CDR3: TGCGCCAGCACGAACGACAGGCACACAGATACGCAGTATTTT.

The gene calls are TRBV5-5 and TRBJ1-1; perhaps TRBD1 as D (5 bases). The CDR3 length is 15 residues. The germline V and J ends were trimmed by 3 bases and 0 bases, with 12 bases remaining between them. CDR1 and CDR2 from the germline V gene are SGHKS and YYEKEE (reference sequence). The chain's CDR3 is CASSSPGRMNTEAFF. The CDR3 nucleotides read TGTGCCAGCAGCTCACCGGGACGGATGAACACTGAAGCTTTCTTT.

V gene TRBV19 combines with J gene TRBJ1-5; a possible D gene is TRBD1 (5 bases). V shed 6 bases and J shed 4 bases, with 10 bases lying between them. CDR1 is LNHDA, CDR2 SQIVND, per germline (reference sequence). This CDR3 is built from 13 residues. The CDR3 reads CASRRGRNQPQHF. CDR3 bases: TGTGCCAGTAGACGGGGGAGGAATCAGCCCCAGCATTTT. The entire variable domain, with the rest obtained from reference TRBV19 and TRBJ1-5, is as follows: DGGITQSPKYLFRKEGQNVTLSCEQNLNHDAMYWYRQDPGQGLRLIYYSQIVNDFQKGDIAEGYSVSREKKESFPLTVTSAQKNPTAFYLCASRRGRNQPQHFGDGTRLSIL.

The gene calls are TRBV5-4 and TRBJ2-3, with 8 bases that match TRBD2. V was pared by 0 bases and J by 0 bases, with 15 bases of the junction left unmatched. The CDR3 contains 20 residues. CDR1 is SGHNT, CDR2 YYREEE, per germline (reference sequence). CDR3 region: CASSLVSGWGLGSSTDTQYF. The CDR3 DNA sequence: TGTGCCAGCAGCTTGGTTTCGGGTTGGGGACTAGGTTCTAGCACAGATACGCAGTATTTT.

The chain couples TRBV29-1 to TRBJ2-1; TRBD2 aligns across 8 bases. Germline CDR1 reads SQVTM; CDR2 reads ANQGSEA. V was clipped by 4 bases and J by 7 bases; unmatched bases: 6. The CDR3 runs 13 residues. CDR3 loop: CSVVGGRSNEQFF. As DNA, the CDR3 is TGCAGCGTTGTGGGCGGGAGGTCGAATGAGCAGTTCTTC.

The table lists this clone with a count of one. This chain links TRBV24-1 with TRBJ2-7; unclear D gene. The CDR3 is 12 residues long. V shed 3 bases and J shed 5 bases, with 7 bases lying between them. In germline, CDR1 is KGHDR, CDR2 SFDVKD. The CDR3 DNA follows: TGTGCCACCAGTGATCCAAGGGACGAGCAGTACTTC. Protein product: CATSDPRDEQYF.

The chain uses TRBV29-1 and TRBJ2-5, with D tentatively TRBD1 (5 bases). With 3 bases removed from V and 7 bases from J, the gap between germline ends came to 15 bases. Germline V gene data show CDR1 as SQVTM and CDR2 as ANQGSEA. This CDR3 has 13 amino acids. The CDR3 DNA follows: TGCAGCGTTGAGCTGACAGCCTCGGGGACCCAGTACTTC. This codes for CSVELTASGTQYF.

This chain joins TRBV5-1 and TRBJ1-1; D is possibly TRBD1 (6 bases). CDR3 length: 13 residues. The ends were cut back, 3 bases at V and 2 bases at J, with 8 bases in the middle. Germline values: CDR1 SGHRS, CDR2 YFSETQ. In DNA, the CDR3 is TGCGCCAGCAGCTACAGGGTCAACACTGAAGCTTTCTTT. Residues: CASSYRVNTEAFF.

The chain carries TRBV28 and TRBJ1-2, with 7 positions matching TRBD1. The CDR3 extends over 15 amino acids. Germline V gene lookup returns CDR1 MDHEN and CDR2 SYDVKM. V trimming: 6 bases; J trimming: 1 base; junction bases outside the gene matches: 8. The CDR3 sequence: CASRRRQGLNYGYTF. The CDR3, as DNA: TGTGCCAGCAGGCGACGACAGGGACTTAACTATGGCTACACCTTC.

The chain uses TRBV4-2 and TRBJ1-5; no clear D. The CDR3 sequence is 13 residues long. CDR1 is LGHNA, CDR2 YNFKEQ, per germline. V was trimmed by 0 bases and J by 4 bases, leaving 4 bases between them. The CDR3 DNA is TGTGCCAGCAGCCAAGATTGGAATCAGCCCCAGCATTTT. It specifies CASSQDWNQPQHF.

The chain combines TRBV20-1 with TRBJ1-1; D gene uncertain. The CDR3 loop spans 11 amino acids. Germline V gene data show CDR1 as DFQATT and CDR2 as SNEGSKA (reference sequence). Trimming took off 5 bases at V and 6 bases at J, with 10 bases between the two ends. The CDR3 here is CSAVPGPEAFF. Here the CDR3 DNA reads TGCAGTGCTGTCCCGGGTCCTGAAGCTTTCTTT.

CDR3 protein: CASSPATGEDTQYF. Written as DNA, the CDR3 is TGTGCCAGCAGCCCAGCGACAGGGGAAGATACGCAGTATTTT. V and J are TRBV7-2 and TRBJ2-3, with 8 nucleotides matching TRBD1. The J segment lost 5 bases and the V segment lost 5 bases, leaving 6 bases of the junction unmatched. The CDR3 length is 14 residues. Germline-derived CDR1 and CDR2 are SGHTA and FQGNSA.